Presented here are 28 T cell receptor beta chains from one specimen sequenced in a study of control samples from healthy donors and cancer patients. Clones were sequenced by immunoSEQ multiplex PCR, and TCRdb holds only the in-frame ones, with some missing. This table has some 96,000 clones, more than 80% appearing once. The material sequenced was blood. The receptors were gathered from a man aged 18 to 29 in good health.

The chain couples TRBV13 to TRBJ1-5; no clear D gene. V shed 4 bases and J shed 4 bases, with 11 bases lying between them. This CDR3 region has 14 residues. Germline V gives CDR1 PRHDT, CDR2 FYEKMQ (reference sequence). CDR3 region: CASSSRENNQPQHF. Here the CDR3 DNA reads TGTGCCAGCAGCTCCCGGGAGAATAATCAGCCCCAGCATTTT.

The chain couples TRBV20-1 to TRBJ2-1, with no clear D. The CDR3 extends over 11 amino acids. V lost 1 base to trimming and J lost 7 bases, with 5 bases between them. Germline V gene lookup returns CDR1 DFQATT and CDR2 SNEGSKA (reference sequence). CDR3 sequence reads: CSARVVNEQFF. As DNA, the CDR3 is TGCAGTGCTAGAGTGGTAAATGAGCAGTTCTTC.

The rearrangement joins TRBV2 to TRBJ2-2; 8 bases match TRBD1. Germline V CDR1 and CDR2: SNHLY, FYNNEI. The CDR3 is 15 residues long. The V gene end was trimmed by 6 bases and the J gene end by 3 bases; junction bases not matched to a gene: 6. Here the CDR3 reads CASRRQGLDTGELFF. The CDR3 DNA is TGTGCCAGCAGGCGACAGGGGCTGGACACCGGGGAGCTGTTTTTT.

The genes are TRBV29-1 and TRBJ2-7; D is ambiguous. Germline V gene sequence: CDR1 SQVTM, CDR2 ANQGSEA. The CDR3 is 13 residues long. V lost 5 bases and J 0 bases, leaving 11 bases between the germline ends. CDR3 DNA: TGCAGCGTTCAACTACTTAACTCCTACGAGCAGTACTTC. This translates into CSVQLLNSYEQYF.

In its sample, this clone was seen once. The rearrangement uses TRBV6-5 and TRBJ1-5; D is unclear. This CDR3 is 15 amino acids long. Germline CDR1 and CDR2: MNHEY and SVGAGI. Trimming took 1 base from V and 4 from J, leaving 11 bases between them. CDR3: CASSYLGLTNQPQHF. DNA of the CDR3: TGTGCCAGCAGTTACTTGGGTCTTACGAATCAGCCCCAGCATTTT.

CDR3: CASSNRDTHTDTQYF. CDR3 nucleotides: TGTGCCAGTAGTAACCGGGACACCCACACAGATACGCAGTATTTT. The chain carries TRBV19 and TRBJ2-3; a possible D gene is TRBD1 (6 bases). Looked up from germline, CDR1 is LNHDA and CDR2 is SQIVND (reference sequence). The CDR3 has 15 residues. V gave up 4 bases and J gave up 2 bases, with 13 bases separating them.

This chain uses TRBV5-1 with TRBJ1-1, with 7 bases matching TRBD1. This CDR3 contains 15 residues. From germline, CDR1 is SGHRS and CDR2 YFSETQ. V dropped 1 base and J dropped 3; count of bases not matched to a gene: 6. DNA of the CDR3: TGCGCCAGCAGCTTGTCATTAGACAGGGACACTGAAGCTTTCTTT. Translating gives CASSLSLDRDTEAFF.

The chain recombines TRBV5-1 with TRBJ1-6; D possibly corresponds to TRBD1 (6 bases). CDR3 length equals 18 residues. From germline, CDR1 is SGHRS and CDR2 YFSETQ. V dropped 0 bases and J dropped 7 bases, with 20 bases sitting between them. CDR3 protein: CASSLGGGGADPNSPLHF. DNA of the CDR3: TGCGCCAGCAGCTTGGGTGGGGGGGGCGCAGACCCGAATTCACCCCTCCACTTT.

V is TRBV29-1 and J is TRBJ2-7; D might be TRBD2 (5 bases). Germline V gene lookup returns CDR1 SQVTM and CDR2 ANQGSEA. CDR3 length: 13 residues. V lost 5 bases and J 4 bases, leaving 15 bases between the germline ends. This CDR3 is CSVRPAGGYEQYF. For the CDR3, the DNA is TGCAGCGTTAGACCGGCGGGCGGATACGAGCAGTACTTC.

The J gene is TRBJ1-4, the V gene TRBV20-1; D is unclear. The V and J ends lost 6 bases and 5 bases respectively, with 4 bases between them. This CDR3 is 10 amino acids long. Germline assignment: CDR1 DFQATT and CDR2 SNEGSKA (reference sequence). CDR3 loop: CSALNEKLFF. In nucleotides, the CDR3 is TGCAGTGCCCTAAATGAAAAACTGTTTTTT.

The CDR3 DNA follows: TGTGCCAGCAGCCAAGAAGGACGGAGCAATCAGCCCCAGCATTTT. This codes for CASSQEGRSNQPQHF. The genes are TRBV3-1 (or the pseudogene TRBV3-2) and TRBJ1-5, with D unresolved. Per the germline V gene, CDR1 is LGHDT and CDR2 is YNNKEL (reference sequence). The CDR3 totals 15 residues. Trimming removed 0 bases from V and 1 base from J, with 7 bases in between.

The V and J genes are TRBV7-2 and TRBJ2-2; a possible D gene is TRBD2 (6 bases). With 2 bases removed from V and 10 bases from J, the gap between germline ends came to 17 bases. CDR1 and CDR2 from the germline V gene are SGHTA and FQGNSA. CDR3 length: 15 residues. The CDR3 DNA reads TGTGCCAGCAGCTTATCCGGAGGGTCCCCGCCGGAGCTGTTTTTT. It yields the protein CASSLSGGSPPELFF.

This chain connects TRBV6-4 to TRBJ1-6; tentative D call: TRBD1 (5 bases). The CDR3 has 15 amino acids. Germline CDR1 MRHNA, CDR2 SNTAGT. V shed 6 bases and J shed 0 bases, with 9 bases lying between them. The CDR3 loop is CASRGDSSYNSPLHF. CDR3 DNA: TGTGCCAGCAGGGGCGACAGCTCCTATAATTCACCCCTCCACTTT.

Written as DNA, the CDR3 is TGTGCCAGCAGCTTATTAACAGGGGGAAATCAGCCCCAGCATTTT. It codes for CASSLLTGGNQPQHF. The J gene is TRBJ1-5, the V gene TRBV7-2, with 8 bases that match TRBD1. Germline lookup yields CDR1 SGHTA and CDR2 FQGNSA. With 2 bases clipped from V and 4 bases from J, the junction kept 4 bases outside the gene matches. The CDR3 loop spans 15 amino acids.

The chain carries TRBV5-1 and TRBJ1-1, with D perhaps matching TRBD1 (5 bases). Per germline, CDR1 SGHRS and CDR2 YFSETQ. Trimming pared 3 bases from V and 1 base from J, leaving 10 bases between. This CDR3 region has 14 residues. The CDR3 DNA sequence: TGCGCCAGCAGCTCGGCTGGGGGGAACACTGAAGCTTTCTTT. It is translated as CASSSAGGNTEAFF. Full variable domain (rest looked up from reference TRBV5-1 and TRBJ1-1): KAGVTQTPRYLIKTRGQQVTLSCSPISGHRSVSWYQQTPGQGLQFLFEYFSETQRNKGNFPGRFSGRQFSNSRSEMNVSTLELGDSALYLCASSSAGGNTEAFFGQGTRLTVV.

V usage is TRBV27 and J usage is TRBJ2-1; TRBD1 aligns across 9 bases. The germline V gene encodes CDR1 MNHEY and CDR2 SMNVEV (reference sequence). The trim removed 5 bases at V and 1 base at J, leaving 0 bases unmatched. The CDR3 has 14 amino acids. CDR3 in amino acids: CASSDRGSYNEQFF. The CDR3 DNA reads as TGTGCCAGCAGTGACAGGGGGTCCTACAATGAGCAGTTCTTC.

This clone was counted a single time. The rearrangement joins TRBV7-9 to TRBJ2-2, with TRBD1 matching 9 bases. The germline gives CDR1 SEHNR, CDR2 FQNEAQ (reference sequence). The CDR3 sequence is 15 residues long. V lost 4 bases to trimming and J lost 4 bases; unmatched junction nucleotides: 4. In DNA, the CDR3 is TGTGCCAGCAGCTCGGGACAGGGAGGCACCGGGGAGCTGTTTTTT. Its protein product is CASSSGQGGTGELFF.

This chain links TRBV27 with TRBJ2-7; TRBD1 is a possible D gene (6 bases). Germline lookup yields CDR1 MNHEY and CDR2 SMNVEV (reference sequence). This CDR3 is 16 amino acids long. Trimming removed 8 bases at V and 2 bases at J, with 22 bases between. As DNA, the CDR3 is TGTGCCAGCTGCTCCATTTTCCGGGACACTACCTACGAGCAGTACTTC. Translated: CASCSIFRDTTYEQYF.

V usage is TRBV6-5 and J usage is TRBJ1-1; D uncertain. The V end lost 5 bases, the J end lost 1 base, and 5 bases lay between the germline ends. The germline CDR1 and CDR2 sequences are MNHEY and SVGAGI. The CDR3 spans 12 residues. CDR3 sequence reads: CASSTGNTEAFF. The CDR3 nucleotides read TGTGCCAGCAGTACGGGGAACACTGAAGCTTTCTTT.

J is TRBJ2-4 and V is TRBV27; 7 nucleotides align to TRBD1. Germline CDR1 is MNHEY and CDR2 is SMNVEV (reference sequence). The trim removed 5 bases at V and 8 bases at J, leaving 18 bases unmatched. The CDR3 consists of 17 residues. The CDR3 loop reads CASSLGGPGTVEDIQYF. CDR3 nucleotides: TGTGCCAGCAGTCTAGGGGGACCCGGGACAGTAGAGGACATTCAGTACTTC.

This chain joins TRBV6-1 and TRBJ1-3, with D uncertain. V was pared by 1 base and J by 13 bases, with 11 bases between. This CDR3 region has 12 residues. Germline V CDR1 and CDR2: MNHNS, SASEGT. Here the CDR3 DNA reads TGTGCCAGCAGTGAAGGACGGTCCGCTATATATTTT. This sequence encodes CASSEGRSAIYF.

The rearrangement joins TRBV7-2 to TRBJ1-6, with a tentative D call TRBD1 (6 bases). CDR3 length: 15 residues. V lost 6 bases and J lost 8, with 17 bases in between. The germline CDR1 and CDR2 sequences are SGHTA and FQGNSA. The CDR3 protein is CASRPSTGFHSPLHF. The CDR3 nucleotides read TGTGCCAGCAGACCGTCCACAGGGTTCCATTCACCCCTCCACTTT.

The J gene is TRBJ1-2, the V gene TRBV27; D ambiguous. Germline CDR1 is MNHEY and CDR2 is SMNVEV (reference sequence). V shed 2 bases and J shed 3 bases, with 13 bases lying between them. CDR3 length: 15 amino acids. The CDR3 DNA reads as TGTGCCAGCAGTTTAACCCCAACGCTGTACTATGGCTACACCTTC. It yields the protein CASSLTPTLYYGYTF.

This clone is a singleton in its sample. The chain uses TRBV6-1 and TRBJ1-5, with 8 bases aligning to TRBD1. The CDR3 is made up of 20 amino acids. J was trimmed by 6 bases and V by 1 base; bases with no gene match: 20. The germline CDR1 and CDR2 sequences are MNHNS and SASEGT. The CDR3 DNA sequence: TGTGCCAGCAGTGAAGTTTCCCCCCGGACAGGGAGGATTTTATTTCAGCCCCAGCATTTT. This encodes CASSEVSPRTGRILFQPQHF.

The chain combines TRBV7-6 with TRBJ2-7, with 8 positions matching TRBD1. This CDR3 is 16 amino acids long. Germline CDR1 is SGHVS and CDR2 is FNYEAQ. V gave up 3 bases and J gave up 2 bases; unmatched junction bases: 9. CDR3 DNA sequence: TGTGCCAGCAGCTTGGGGCCCGGGACAGGAACCTACGAGCAGTACTTC. Its protein product is CASSLGPGTGTYEQYF.

The chain links TRBV15 to TRBJ2-1; 9 nucleotides match TRBD2. Germline V lookup: CDR1 LNHNV, CDR2 YYDKDF (reference sequence). V lost 0 bases, J lost 4 bases, and 19 bases stayed unmatched. The CDR3 has 21 residues. The CDR3 bases are TGTGCCACCAGCAGAGATGGGGGGAGACTAGCGGATCTACTAAAATACAATGAGCAGTTCTTC. This sequence encodes CATSRDGGRLADLLKYNEQFF.

The rearrangement links TRBV7-2 to TRBJ1-3, with D unclear. The CDR3 length is 15 residues. Germline assignment: CDR1 SGHTA and CDR2 FQGNSA. V shed 3 bases and J shed 0 bases, with 9 bases lying between them. The CDR3 here is CASSFDLSSGNTIYF. CDR3 DNA: TGTGCCAGCAGCTTCGATCTTTCCTCTGGAAACACCATATATTTT.

The rearrangement links TRBV6-1 to TRBJ2-2; D is unclear. The CDR3 spans 17 residues. Trimming cost V 0 bases and J 4 bases, with 15 bases left between them. Germline CDR1 MNHNS, CDR2 SASEGT. The DNA for the CDR3 is TGTGCCAGCAGTGAAGCGTTCCGGACCGACACCACCGGGGAGCTGTTTTTT. Translation: CASSEAFRTDTTGELFF.